This entry concerns a single TCR beta chain. The antigen remains undetermined. The CDR3 spans 14 residues. Germline CDR1 is MGHDK and CDR2 is SYGVNS. The trim removed 1 base at V and 8 bases at J, leaving 3 bases unmatched. Then a second PCR, running about 6 to 11 cycles, was carried out with a sample-barcoded 5' primer and a J-beta primer mix. TCRdb analysed the 5' RACE reads with MiXCR anew, one entry per CDR3 protein. The sample records about 770,000 distinct CDR3 sequences, around 42% being singletons. This entry comes from a study of blood T cells in healthy people across ages. Study-wide results and limits: Age brought a roughly linear fall in TCR beta diversity measured per million T cells.

This clonotype was sampled from a man aged 55 to 69 in good health. The rearrangement uses TRBV25-1 and TRBJ2-2, with TRBD2 identical over 8 bases. The source material was blood. CDR3: CASSEFGRVGELFF. In nucleotides, the CDR3 is TGTGCCAGCAGTGAATTCGGGAGGGTTGGGGAGCTGTTTTTT.